The entry below describes one TCR beta chain. This specimen belongs to a study of blood T cell repertoires in COVID-19. Study information: Specimens from acute and convalescent COVID-19 originated in the United States, Italy and Spain. Nucleic acid was either cDNA or gDNA, and it came from T cells, B-cell-depleted T cells, or PBMCs.

The CDR3 contains 15 residues. J gave up 9 bases and V 0 bases, and 6 bases lay outside the gene matches. Germline V gene lookup returns CDR1 LGHNA and CDR2 YSLEER. Profiling relied on immunoSEQ multiplex PCR, and the TCRdb table lists in-frame clones only, not all of them. The sample lists 20,000 to 30,000 clones; approximately 85% were seen once. The sequencing sample was made of peripheral blood. This TCR derives from a human donor with active COVID-19. The donor label of this sample is uncertain. J is TRBJ2-1 and V is TRBV4-3, with 9 bases fitting TRBD2. CDR3 in amino acids: CASSQDGSGRVEQFF. CDR3 in DNA: TGCGCCAGCAGCCAAGATGGTAGCGGGAGAGTTGAGCAGTTCTTC.